This is a list of T cell receptor beta chains from one sample in a study of T cell responses to AZD1222 COVID-19 vaccine. The data were produced by immunoSEQ multiplex PCR, yet TCRdb's version contains in-frame clones alone and is incomplete. The sample yields 120,000 or so clones, roughly nine tenths seen once. The starting material was peripheral blood, obtained on day 0 of AZD1222 vaccination. The receptors stem from an adult in good health. CDR3s include the opening cysteine and the closing phenylalanine or tryptophan. D genes are given only for firm matches. The listing skips clone size in some rows; elsewhere it reads once, few, many or a size class.

V gene: TRBV7-8
J gene: TRBJ2-5
clone size: -
D gene: TRBD2
CDR3 DNA: TGTGCCAGCAGCACGGGACTAGCGGGAGTCGTGGAGACCCAGTACTTC
CDR3 protein: CASSTGLAGVVETQYF

V gene: TRBV11-2
J gene: TRBJ2-7
clone size: -
D gene: -
CDR3 DNA: TGTGCCAGCAGCTTTTCAGGTTCCTACGAGCAGTACTTC
CDR3 protein: CASSFSGSYEQYF

V gene: TRBV7-2
J gene: TRBJ1-1
clone size: -
D gene: -
CDR3 DNA: TGTGCCAGCAACTTTTACAGGATGAACACTGAAGCTTTCTTT
CDR3 protein: CASNFYRMNTEAFF

V gene: TRBV4-1
J gene: TRBJ2-1
clone size: -
D gene: -
CDR3 DNA: TGCGCCAGCAGCCAAGTCGATCTAGTAAGTTACAATGAGCAGTTCTTC
CDR3 protein: CASSQVDLVSYNEQFF

V gene: TRBV7-8
J gene: TRBJ1-1
clone size: -
D gene: -
CDR3 DNA: TGTGCCAGCAGCTTAGTACGGACTACAGGTGAAGCTTTCTTT
CDR3 protein: CASSLVRTTGEAFF

V gene: TRBV27
J gene: TRBJ2-1
clone size: -
D gene: -
CDR3 DNA: TGTGCCAGCAGTTTAAGGGATCTCTCCTACAATGAGCAGTTCTTC
CDR3 protein: CASSLRDLSYNEQFF

V gene: TRBV19
J gene: TRBJ1-1
clone size: -
D gene: -
CDR3 DNA: TGTGCCAGTAGTATAAAAGCGCGTTGGGAAGCTTTCTTT
CDR3 protein: CASSIKARWEAFF

V gene: TRBV5-6
J gene: TRBJ1-2
clone size: -
D gene: TRBD1
CDR3 DNA: TGTGCCAGCAGCTTGGTTGGTCACAGGGGTGGGGGGAACTATGGCTACACCTTC
CDR3 protein: CASSLVGHRGGGNYGYTF

V gene: TRBV30
J gene: TRBJ1-6
clone size: -
D gene: -
CDR3 DNA: TGTGCCTGCCGGGACTTTAATTCACCCCTCCACTTT
CDR3 protein: CACRDFNSPLHF

V gene: TRBV24-1
J gene: TRBJ2-7
clone size: -
D gene: -
CDR3 DNA: TGTGCCACCAGTGACCGGACAGAGACGGACGAGCAGTACTTC
CDR3 protein: CATSDRTETDEQYF

V gene: TRBV9
J gene: TRBJ1-3
clone size: -
D gene: -
CDR3 DNA: TGTGCCAGCAGCGTTGGGGGGGCCTCCATATATTTT
CDR3 protein: CASSVGGASIYF

V gene: TRBV24-1
J gene: TRBJ1-2
clone size: -
D gene: -
CDR3 DNA: TGTGCCACCAGACCACAGGGAGGCTATGGCTACACCTTC
CDR3 protein: CATRPQGGYGYTF

V gene: TRBV18
J gene: TRBJ2-5
clone size: -
D gene: -
CDR3 DNA: TGTGCCAGCTCACCAAATAGCGGAGTTCAAGAGACCCAGTACTTC
CDR3 protein: CASSPNSGVQETQYF

V gene: TRBV7-3
J gene: TRBJ2-3
clone size: -
D gene: TRBD2
CDR3 DNA: TGTGCCAGCAGCCGCCCCCGACTAGCGGGAGGGAGGCACACAGATACGCAGTATTTT
CDR3 protein: CASSRPRLAGGRHTDTQYF

V gene: TRBV6-2/TRBV6-3
J gene: TRBJ2-7
clone size: -
D gene: -
CDR3 DNA: TGTGCCAGCAGCCGCAGTCAGGTAAACGAGCAGTACTTC
CDR3 protein: CASSRSQVNEQYF

V gene: TRBV6-5
J gene: TRBJ1-1
clone size: -
D gene: -
CDR3 DNA: TGTGCCAGCAGTTACGGGGATCTCACTGAAGCTTTCTTT
CDR3 protein: CASSYGDLTEAFF

V gene: TRBV27
J gene: TRBJ2-7
clone size: -
D gene: -
CDR3 DNA: TGTGCCAGCAGTCTCGGGAGAGGAGAGTTATACGAGCAGTACTTC
CDR3 protein: CASSLGRGELYEQYF

V gene: TRBV3-1/TRBV3-2
J gene: TRBJ2-3
clone size: -
D gene: TRBD2
CDR3 DNA: TGTGCCAGCAGCCCCTCGACTAGCGTGACCACAGATACGCAGTATTTT
CDR3 protein: CASSPSTSVTTDTQYF

V gene: TRBV23-1
J gene: TRBJ1-6
clone size: -
D gene: -
CDR3 DNA: TGCGCCAGCAGTCAGCCCTCCTTAAAACAGGGTCGTAATTCACCCCTCCACTTT
CDR3 protein: CASSQPSLKQGRNSPLHF

V gene: TRBV10-2
J gene: TRBJ2-2
clone size: once
D gene: -
CDR3 DNA: TGCGCCAGCAGTGAATGGAGTACGAGCACCGGGGAGCTGTTTTTT
CDR3 protein: CASSEWSTSTGELFF

V gene: TRBV11-3
J gene: TRBJ2-5
clone size: -
D gene: TRBD1
CDR3 DNA: TGTGCCAGCAGCTTCGACAGGGGGCACCAAGAGACCCAGTACTTC
CDR3 protein: CASSFDRGHQETQYF

V gene: TRBV7-9
J gene: TRBJ1-3
clone size: -
D gene: -
CDR3 DNA: TGTGCCAGCCGCCCCGGGGCAGCCGGAAACACCATATATTTT
CDR3 protein: CASRPGAAGNTIYF

V gene: TRBV11-1
J gene: TRBJ2-1
clone size: -
D gene: -
CDR3 DNA: TGTGCCAGCAGCTTAGATGGTGTTAGTAGAGAGCAGTTCTTC
CDR3 protein: CASSLDGVSREQFF

V gene: TRBV4-3
J gene: TRBJ1-3
clone size: once
D gene: -
CDR3 DNA: TGCGCCAGCAGCCAAGAACTCGTTGGTTACTCTGGAAACACCATATATTTT
CDR3 protein: CASSQELVGYSGNTIYF

V gene: TRBV28
J gene: TRBJ2-1
clone size: -
D gene: -
CDR3 DNA: TGTGCCAGCAGTTTATCCCTAGCTAATGAGCAGTTCTTC
CDR3 protein: CASSLSLANEQFF

V gene: TRBV14
J gene: TRBJ1-1
clone size: -
D gene: TRBD1
CDR3 DNA: TGTGCCAGCAGCCAAGGAAACATTGAACCGGGACAGGGGAGTTCGGCTTTCTTT
CDR3 protein: CASSQGNIEPGQGSSAFF